This paragraph covers one T cell receptor beta chain sequence. This sample was taken from a study of blood T cell repertoires in COVID-19. Study as a whole: Collection of acute and convalescent COVID-19 samples took place in the United States, Italy and Spain. In each case, the material was cDNA or gDNA derived from T cells, B-cell-depleted T cells, or PBMCs.

Original data processing: Reference gene primers were amplified, and this amplification served to estimate nucleated cell counts. TCRdb's copy holds only in-frame clones and misses some; the assay was immunoSEQ multiplex PCR. The DNA gave D and trimming, while V, J and clone size come from that table. The table records 60,000 to 85,000 clones, around 90% of them present only once. After removal of 9 bases from V and 1 base from J, the junction contained 6 bases not matched to a gene. CDR3 length equals 14 residues. Germline V lookup: CDR1 SGHTA, CDR2 FQGNSA. The sample was peripheral blood. The genes are TRBV7-2 and TRBJ1-1, with 9 bases matching TRBD1. This clonotype was sampled from a woman at least 80 years old with active or convalescent COVID-19. CDR3 region: CASATGGSNTEAFF. The CDR3 DNA is TGTGCCAGTGCGACAGGGGGTTCGAACACTGAAGCTTTCTTT.